Reported below is one TCR beta chain. This clone's antigen is unknown. No much larger clonotype is one base removed from it; base qualities were not supplied. RNA was extracted using the RNeasy kit, and 0.5 to 1 microgram was reverse transcribed with random hexamers. TCR beta CDR3 regions were amplified with the immunoSEQ multiplex PCR assay covering 54 Vbeta and 13 Jbeta segments. PCR amplification bias was corrected by using a synthetic template baseline for primer optimization and computational correction. In the paper's pipeline: Reads were annotated to V, D and J genes per IMGT and analyzed with immunoSEQ Analyzer, keeping only productive sequences. To calculate clonality, Shannon entropy was normalized by log2 of the number of productive unique sequences and then subtracted from one. For each patient and control, public and private clones were evaluated within the 100 most prevalent clones. A clone was defined as Susac-specific if it was absent from the healthy and MS cohorts, from roughly 1,000 published viral clones and from other ImmuneACCESS disease sequences. TCRdb's own reprocessing of the public reads used fastp at Q25 and MiXCR and kept productive beta chains. Each entry merges the rows of one CDR3 protein and shows their most common DNA and genes. The V and J calls and clone size are TCRdb's, not the authors'. This sample has under 200,000 distinct CDR3 sequences in its table, and 91% of those were observed once. The ten largest clones take up approximately 0.086% of the sample.

Peripheral blood CD8+ and CD4+ T cells from healthy donors, Susac syndrome patients and multiple sclerosis patients were profiled by high-throughput TCR beta sequencing. The Susac syndrome patients fulfilled recently defined diagnostic criteria for definite or probable disease. Bulk CD8+ and CD4+ T cells were purified magnetically by negative isolation, whereas CD8+ TEMRA cells were enriched by FACS. Blood was collected in EDTA tubes and processed within 24 hours, with PBMCs isolated through density gradient centrifugation. PBMCs intended for TCR sequencing were frozen in liquid nitrogen and were later thawed in a 37 degrees C water bath. The sorted or isolated CD4+, CD8+ and CD8+ TEMRA cells had a purity of 90% or higher. The sample originates from a study of CD8 T cells in Susac syndrome (dated by TCRdb to between 2018 and 2020). Study-level background: Among the sequenced Susac syndrome patients, more than five had clinically active disease and about eight were in clinical remission. The study used repertoire sequencing to test whether antigen drove CD8+ T cell activation and differentiation in Susac syndrome. At the time of blood withdrawal, Susac syndrome patients were either therapy-naive, taking corticosteroids (with some also receiving IVIg), or on IVIg alone.

V ends up 3 bases short and J 7 bases short, with an unmatched junction base count of 8. From a lookup of the germline V gene, CDR1 and CDR2 are KGHSH and LQKENI. There are 15 amino acids in the CDR3, from cysteine to phenylalanine inclusive. Only the CDR3 region is kept as DNA, spanning 45 bases read in frame from base 1. General study outcomes and caveats: The study acknowledged that relatively few individuals were included in the TCR sequencing and HLA analysis. In patients with Susac syndrome, the CD4+ T cell repertoire showed no detectable clonal expansion.

The origin of this receptor is a human donor with Susac syndrome. Source material: CD4+ T cells from PBMCs. In this chain, TRBV18 is recombined with TRBJ2-1; a stretch of 8 junction bases matches TRBD2. The CDR3 here reads CASSPGLAGDNEQFF. Read as DNA, the sequence is TGTGCCAGCTCACCTGGCCTAGCGGGTGATAATGAGCAGTTCTTC.